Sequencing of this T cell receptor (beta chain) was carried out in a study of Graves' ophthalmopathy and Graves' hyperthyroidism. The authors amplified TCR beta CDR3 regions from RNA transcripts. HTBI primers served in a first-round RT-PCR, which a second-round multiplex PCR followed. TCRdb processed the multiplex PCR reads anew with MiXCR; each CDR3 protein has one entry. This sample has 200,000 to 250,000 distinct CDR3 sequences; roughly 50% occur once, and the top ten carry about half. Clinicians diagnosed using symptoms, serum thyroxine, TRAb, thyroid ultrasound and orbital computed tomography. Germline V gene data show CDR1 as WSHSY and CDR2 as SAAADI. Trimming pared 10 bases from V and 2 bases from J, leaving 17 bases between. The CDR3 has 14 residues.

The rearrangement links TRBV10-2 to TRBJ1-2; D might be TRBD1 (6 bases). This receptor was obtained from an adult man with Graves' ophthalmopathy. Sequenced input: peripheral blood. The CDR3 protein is CATTDKGQNYGYTF. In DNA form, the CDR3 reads TGCGCCACCACTGATAAGGGACAAAACTATGGCTACACCTTC.